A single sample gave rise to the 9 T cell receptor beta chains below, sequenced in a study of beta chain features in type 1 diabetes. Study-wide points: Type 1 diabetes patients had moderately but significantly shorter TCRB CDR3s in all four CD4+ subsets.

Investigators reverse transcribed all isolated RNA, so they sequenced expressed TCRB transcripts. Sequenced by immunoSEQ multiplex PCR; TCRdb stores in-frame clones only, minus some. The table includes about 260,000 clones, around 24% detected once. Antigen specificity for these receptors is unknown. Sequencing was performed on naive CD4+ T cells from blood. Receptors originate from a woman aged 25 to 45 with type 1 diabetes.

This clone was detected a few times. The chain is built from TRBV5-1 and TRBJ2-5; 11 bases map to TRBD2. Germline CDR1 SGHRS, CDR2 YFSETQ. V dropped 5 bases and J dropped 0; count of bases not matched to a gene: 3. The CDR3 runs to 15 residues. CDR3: CASRTSGMYQETQYF. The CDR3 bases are TGCGCCAGCAGGACTAGCGGGATGTACCAAGAGACCCAGTACTTC.

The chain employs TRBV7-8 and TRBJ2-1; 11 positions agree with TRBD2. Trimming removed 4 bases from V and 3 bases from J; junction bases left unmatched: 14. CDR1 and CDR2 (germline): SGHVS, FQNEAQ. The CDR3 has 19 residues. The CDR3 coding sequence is TGTGCCAGCAGCTCAGGACTAGCGGGCGCGTCGACGGGCTACAATGAGCAGTTCTTC. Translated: CASSSGLAGASTGYNEQFF.

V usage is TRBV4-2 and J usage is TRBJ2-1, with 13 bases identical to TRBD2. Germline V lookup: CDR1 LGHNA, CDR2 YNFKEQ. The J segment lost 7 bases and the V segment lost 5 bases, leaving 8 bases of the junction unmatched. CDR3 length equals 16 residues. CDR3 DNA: TGTGCCAGCAGCACTATGGTACTAGCGGGAGGGAATGAGCAGTTCTTC. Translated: CASSTMVLAGGNEQFF.

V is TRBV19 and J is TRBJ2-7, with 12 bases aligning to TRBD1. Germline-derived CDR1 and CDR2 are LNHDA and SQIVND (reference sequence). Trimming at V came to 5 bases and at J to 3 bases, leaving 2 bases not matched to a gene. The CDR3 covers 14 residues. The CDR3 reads CASSGTGGGYEQYF. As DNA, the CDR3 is TGTGCCAGTAGTGGGACAGGGGGCGGCTACGAGCAGTACTTC.

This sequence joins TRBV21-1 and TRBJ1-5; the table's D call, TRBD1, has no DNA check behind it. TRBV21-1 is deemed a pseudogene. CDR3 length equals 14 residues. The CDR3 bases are TGTGCCAGCAGCGATCAGGGATCCAATCAGCCCCAGCATTTT. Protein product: CASSDQGSNQPQHF.

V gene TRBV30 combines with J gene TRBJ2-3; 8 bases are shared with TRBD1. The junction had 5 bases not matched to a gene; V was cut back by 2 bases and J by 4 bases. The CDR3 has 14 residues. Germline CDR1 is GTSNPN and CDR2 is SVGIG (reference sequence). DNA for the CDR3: TGTGCCTGGAGTCAGACAGGGGTAGCAGATACGCAGTATTTT. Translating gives CAWSQTGVADTQYF.

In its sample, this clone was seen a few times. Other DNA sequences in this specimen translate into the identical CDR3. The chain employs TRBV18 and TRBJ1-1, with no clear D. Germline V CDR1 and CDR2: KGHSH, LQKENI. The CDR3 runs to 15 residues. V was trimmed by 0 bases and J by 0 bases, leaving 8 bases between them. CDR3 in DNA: TGTGCCAGCTCACCACCGTCAGGCATGAACACTGAAGCTTTCTTT. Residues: CASSPPSGMNTEAFF.

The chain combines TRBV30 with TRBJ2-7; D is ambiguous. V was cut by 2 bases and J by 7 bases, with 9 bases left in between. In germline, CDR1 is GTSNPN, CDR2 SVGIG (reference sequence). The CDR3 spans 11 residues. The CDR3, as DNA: TGTGCCTGGAGTTCTTCGCGTGAGCAGTACTTC. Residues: CAWSSSREQYF.

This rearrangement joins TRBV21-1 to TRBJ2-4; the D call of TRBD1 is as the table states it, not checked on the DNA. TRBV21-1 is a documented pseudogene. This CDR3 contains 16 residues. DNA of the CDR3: TGTGCCAGCAGCATGGGGGACAGGGAAGCCAAAAACATTCAGTACTTC. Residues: CASSMGDREAKNIQYF.